Shown below are 14 T cell receptor beta chains from a single sample sequenced in a study of beta chain features in type 1 diabetes. The investigators reverse transcribed all of the isolated RNA, so they sequenced expressed TCRB transcripts. Assay used: immunoSEQ multiplex PCR; TCRdb lists only in-frame clones, some missing. The data show around 450,000 clones, roughly an eighth seen once. Sequencing was done on a sample of naive CD4+ T cells from blood. The receptors were sampled from a woman under 30 in good health.

This clone occurred a few times. The chain employs TRBV6-8 and TRBJ2-4, with a possible D match to TRBD1 (5 bases). The V gene's germline CDR1 is MNHGY and CDR2 SAAAGT. The CDR3 runs to 15 residues. The V gene lost 5 bases and the J gene lost 8 bases, with 19 bases spanning the gap. The CDR3 loop reads CASSPPWNRSDIQYF. The CDR3 nucleotides are TGTGCCAGCAGTCCCCCGTGGAACAGGAGCGACATTCAGTACTTC.

The V and J genes are TRBV7-2 and TRBJ2-7; D gene unclear. Germline CDR1 and CDR2: SGHTA and FQGNSA. The germline V and J ends were trimmed by 1 base and 2 bases, with 9 bases remaining between them. The CDR3 length is 14 residues. CDR3: CASSLELGPYEQYV. For the CDR3, the DNA is TGTGCCAGCAGCTTAGAGTTAGGGCCCTACGAGCAGTACGTC.

This clone turned up a few times. This sample also contains other DNA sequences that code for the same CDR3. The chain carries TRBV2 and TRBJ2-5, with a possible D match to TRBD2 (6 bases). V lost 4 bases and J 5 bases, leaving 8 bases between the germline ends. The CDR3 has 12 residues. CDR1 and CDR2 (germline): SNHLY, FYNNEI. CDR3 sequence reads: CASSVRGETQYF. The CDR3 region has the DNA TGTGCCAGCAGTGTTCGGGGGGAGACCCAGTACTTC.

This clone has a handful of counts. The genes are TRBV7-9 and TRBJ1-1; D not certain. The CDR3 covers 16 residues. Germline V gives CDR1 SEHNR, CDR2 FQNEAQ (reference sequence). Trimming shortened V by 4 bases and J by 3 bases, and 18 bases separated the two germline ends. The CDR3 here is CASSSSVVGRHTEAFF. CDR3 DNA: TGTGCCAGCAGCTCGAGCGTAGTAGGTCGGCACACTGAAGCTTTCTTT.

This clone has more than one count but fewer than ten. The chain links TRBV7-2 to TRBJ2-4; possibly TRBD1 for D (6 bases). The CDR3 has 16 amino acids. V dropped 3 bases and J dropped 1 base, with 13 bases sitting between them. Germline V gives CDR1 SGHTA, CDR2 FQGNSA. The CDR3 nucleotides read TGTGCCAGCAGCTTTTCCCCCCAGGGGGCCAAAAACATTCAGTACTTC. This encodes CASSFSPQGAKNIQYF.

This clone has more than one count but fewer than ten. V and J are TRBV4-1 and TRBJ2-3; D not certain. The V and J ends lost 3 bases and 5 bases respectively, with 15 bases between them. This CDR3 has 15 amino acids. From germline, CDR1 is MGHRA and CDR2 YSYEKL. CDR3 protein: CASSHPARDGDTQYF. CDR3 DNA: TGCGCCAGCAGCCATCCGGCAAGGGATGGAGATACGCAGTATTTT.

This clone was observed a few times. This chain links TRBV9 with TRBJ1-2, with TRBD1 as a possible D gene (5 bases). Trimming stripped 3 bases from V and 2 bases from J, with 8 bases between. The CDR3 loop spans 13 amino acids. Germline V gives CDR1 SGDLS, CDR2 YYNGEE. CDR3 residues: CASSEGQNYGYTF. The CDR3 DNA is TGTGCCAGCAGCGAGGGGCAGAACTATGGCTACACCTTC.

This clone has only a few counts. The rearrangement joins TRBV21-1 to TRBJ2-1; the table's D call, TRBD1, has no DNA check behind it. TRBV21-1 constitutes a pseudogene. This CDR3 region has 16 residues. The CDR3 reads CASSKCPGTGHNEQFF. The CDR3 DNA sequence: TGTGCCAGCAGCAAATGCCCCGGGACAGGGCACAATGAGCAGTTCTTC.

This clone turned up a few times. The chain combines TRBV14 with TRBJ2-3; 8 bases are a match to TRBD2. In germline, CDR1 is SGHDN, CDR2 FVKESK. The CDR3 sequence is 15 residues long. V lost 0 bases and J lost 6; bases outside the gene matches: 5. The CDR3 nucleotides read TGTGCCAGCAGCCAAGATCTTCTAGCGGGCGATACGCAGTATTTT. Encoded protein: CASSQDLLAGDTQYF.

This chain connects TRBV20-1 to TRBJ2-7, with D hard to call. The CDR3 consists of 10 residues. Germline CDR1 and CDR2: DFQATT and SNEGSKA (reference sequence). Trimming shortened V by 3 bases and J by 7 bases, and 7 bases separated the two germline ends. The CDR3 DNA reads TGCAGTGCTAGGCTTGGGGAGCAGTACGTC. Protein: CSARLGEQYV.

This clone was recorded a few times. The rearrangement links TRBV4-3 to TRBJ2-7, with 7 bases matching TRBD2. The trim removed 3 bases at V and 5 bases at J, leaving 10 bases unmatched. The length of the CDR3 is 15 residues. Germline lookup yields CDR1 LGHNA and CDR2 YSLEER. DNA for the CDR3: TGCGCCAGCAGCCACGTGGGGCGGGAGATGAACGAGCAGTACTTC. Translation gives CASSHVGREMNEQYF.

This clone was observed a handful of times. The V call is TRBV7-9, the J call TRBJ2-1, with 9 positions matching TRBD1. Germline CDR1 is SEHNR and CDR2 is FQNEAQ (reference sequence). V was clipped by 5 bases and J by 3 bases; unmatched bases: 5. This CDR3 is built from 15 residues. The CDR3, as DNA: TGTGCCAGCAGCCCTAGGACAGGGGACTACAATGAGCAGTTCTTC. Its translation is CASSPRTGDYNEQFF.

Many counts were recorded for this clone. The V call is TRBV29-1, the J call TRBJ1-2; D not certain. The V end lost 2 bases, the J end lost 4 bases, and 5 bases lay between the germline ends. The CDR3 consists of 11 residues. The germline gives CDR1 SQVTM, CDR2 ANQGSEA. The DNA for the CDR3 is TGCAGCGTTGAACGGTTCTATGGCTACACCTTC. Translated: CSVERFYGYTF.

This rearrangement joins TRBV9 to TRBJ2-2; TRBD1 matches 8 bases. The CDR3 consists of 16 residues. The J segment lost 4 bases and the V segment lost 3 bases, leaving 8 bases of the junction unmatched. Germline-derived CDR1 and CDR2 are SGDLS and YYNGEE. The CDR3 reads CASSALQGVGTGELFF. As DNA, the CDR3 is TGTGCCAGCAGCGCCTTACAGGGGGTGGGCACCGGGGAGCTGTTTTTT.